A single T cell receptor beta chain is shown here with its context. The antigen remains unidentified. The sample belongs to a study of T-cell memory formation after mild COVID-19. For the study at large: TCR clusters largely stayed donor specific.

This CDR3 is built from 15 residues. V was clipped by 2 bases and J by 4 bases, with 12 bases between them. The germline gives CDR1 LGHNA, CDR2 YNFKEQ. Constant-segment primers served in 5'RACE that generated TCR alpha and TCR beta cDNA libraries bearing sample barcodes and UMIs. TCRdb re-derived calls from the 5' RACE reads in MiXCR, one entry per CDR3 protein. Among more than 300,000 distinct CDR3 sequences listed, more than 20% were seen once. Findings and caveats of the study: What remained unconfirmed was the SARS-CoV-2 specificity of second-wave clones peaking on day 37. Clones that shrank (day 15 to 85) were balanced CD4/CD8, whereas later expanders leaned CD4+.

This TCR came from a man aged 18 to 35 who had mild COVID-19 (a few samples of this study predate the infection). Cell type and time point are not known. The chain employs TRBV4-2 and TRBJ2-1; TRBD2 might be the D (7 bases). Sequencing used PBMCs or a T cell subset sorted from them (not recorded which). In DNA, the CDR3 is TGTGCCAGCAGCCAACGGGGGGCAGGATACAATGAGCAGTTCTTC. Translating it yields CASSQRGAGYNEQFF.